The 9 T cell receptor beta chains below were found in one sample sequenced in a study of vaccination and CD4 T cells after COVID-19. Regarding treatment: roughly 11-day PBMC culture with coronavirus spike peptide pools or control peptides (ViraFEST assay). Oncomine TCR Beta short-read sequencing was applied to DNA from cultured CD4+ T cells. TCRdb reprocessed the PCR reads with MiXCR, giving one entry per CDR3 protein. The repertoire holds under 20,000 distinct CDR3 sequences, about 50% seen once, with around 7.7% in the top ten. These receptors have no known antigen. The sequences come from CD4+ T cells from blood, cultured in vitro, collected before SARS-CoV-2 vaccination. The receptors originated from a human donor who had recovered from COVID-19.

J is TRBJ1-4 and V is TRBV28; D might be TRBD1 (5 bases). Looked up from germline, CDR1 is MDHEN and CDR2 is SYDVKM. CDR3 length: 15 residues. V was clipped by 1 base and J by 10 bases, with 16 bases between them. CDR3 coding DNA: TGTGCCAGCAGTTTATCCCCCCCGATGAGGGGAAAACTGTTTTTT. This gives the protein CASSLSPPMRGKLFF.

The chain carries TRBV20-1 and TRBJ2-7; D uncertain. Germline-derived CDR1 and CDR2 are DFQATT and SNEGSKA (reference sequence). The CDR3 runs 11 residues. Trimming took off 1 base at V and 12 bases at J, with 13 bases between the two ends. As DNA, the CDR3 is TGCAGTGCTAGAGGGCCGGGCGAGTCGTACTTC. This sequence encodes CSARGPGESYF.

The rearrangement links TRBV7-8 to TRBJ2-7; no definite D call. CDR3 length: 14 residues. V shed 1 base and J shed 2 bases, with 9 bases lying between them. Germline V gene sequence: CDR1 SGHVS, CDR2 FQNEAQ. CDR3 residues: CASSLEVVAYEQYF. CDR3 sequence (DNA): TGTGCCAGCAGCTTAGAAGTCGTAGCCTACGAGCAGTACTTC. The full variable domain, its missing parts supplied by reference TRBV7-8 and TRBJ2-7, is GAGVSQSPRYKVAKRGQDVALRCDPISGHVSLFWYQQALGQGPEFLTYFQNEAQLDKSGLPSDRFFAERPEGSVSTLKIQRTQQEDSAVYLCASSLEVVAYEQYFGPGTRLTVT.

This clonotype appeared a few times. V and J are TRBV20-1 and TRBJ1-5; D remains ambiguous. The germline V gene has CDR1 DFQATT and CDR2 SNEGSKA (reference sequence). V gave up 1 base and J gave up 0 bases, with 16 bases separating them. The CDR3 consists of 17 residues. The CDR3 spells CSARGAGVGFSNQPQHF. CDR3 bases: TGCAGTGCTAGAGGGGCGGGCGTAGGGTTTAGCAATCAGCCCCAGCATTTT.

This clonotype has a handful of counts. This chain links TRBV25-1 with TRBJ2-6, with D perhaps matching TRBD1 (5 bases). The V gene lost 6 bases and the J gene lost 4 bases, with 13 bases spanning the gap. Per the germline V gene, CDR1 is MGHDK and CDR2 is SYGVNS. The CDR3 is 15 amino acids. CDR3 loop: CASSPQGGGANVLTF. CDR3 nucleotides: TGTGCCAGCAGCCCCCAGGGTGGGGGGGCCAACGTCCTGACTTTC. Based on the CDR3 plus reference TRBV25-1 and TRBJ2-6, the full variable domain is EADIYQTPRYLVIGTGKKITLECSQTMGHDKMYWYQQDPGMELHLIHYSYGVNSTEKGDLSSESTVSRIRTEHFPLTLESARPSHTSQYLCASSPQGGGANVLTFGAGSRLTVL.

This clonotype was counted once. One end of the junction varies from germline; a read error may be responsible. The chain is built from TRBV20-1 and TRBJ2-5, with 8 bases lining up with TRBD1. The germline V gene has CDR1 DFQATT and CDR2 SNEGSKA (reference sequence). The CDR3 sequence is 14 residues long. The CDR3 protein is CGAGRTGKGETQYF. The CDR3 DNA follows: TGCGGTGCTGGCAGGACAGGGAAGGGAGAGACCCAGTACTTC.

The chain links TRBV4-2 to TRBJ2-2; 12 nucleotides line up with TRBD2. This CDR3 has 16 amino acids. V lost 1 base, J lost 6 bases, and 3 bases stayed unmatched. The germline CDR1 and CDR2 sequences are LGHNA and YNFKEQ. CDR3 bases: TGTGCCAGCAGCCAAGCTAGCGGGAGGGCCCCCGGGGAGCTGTTTTTT. Encoded protein: CASSQASGRAPGELFF.

The CDR3 sequence is CASSSQGAWSNQPQHF. CDR3 nucleotides: TGTGCCAGCAGCTCACAGGGGGCTTGGAGCAATCAGCCCCAGCATTTT. The chain joins TRBV5-6 to TRBJ1-5; 9 bases fit TRBD1. The CDR3 runs 16 residues. V dropped 3 bases and J dropped 1; count of bases not matched to a gene: 5. The V gene's germline CDR1 is SGHDT and CDR2 YYEEEE.

This chain uses TRBV5-1 with TRBJ2-7, with 9 nucleotides matching TRBD2. This CDR3 spans 16 amino acids. Germline lookup yields CDR1 SGHRS and CDR2 YFSETQ. The V segment lost 2 bases and the J segment 2 bases; nucleotides outside the gene matches: 8. The CDR3 DNA reads TGCGCCAGCAGCTTTAAAATAGCGGGAGCTGCCTACGAGCAGTACTTC. Translating it yields CASSFKIAGAAYEQYF.